The rows below give T cell receptor beta chains drawn from one sample of a study of T-cell memory formation after mild COVID-19. Via MiXCR, TCRdb re-called the 5' RACE reads, giving one row per CDR3 protein. The sample records over 500,000 distinct CDR3 sequences, roughly 17% being singletons. What was sequenced was PBMCs or a T cell subset sorted from them (not recorded which). These receptor sequences come from an adult woman who had mild COVID-19 (a few samples of this study predate the infection). Cell type and time point are not known. CDR3s include the opening cysteine and the closing phenylalanine or tryptophan. Each record gives: V gene, J gene, D gene, CDR3 protein. The D gene is left open where the match is weak.

>TRBV5-1|TRBJ2-1|.
CASSFTWGADEQFF
>TRBV9|TRBJ2-7|.
CASSARLTSYEQYF
>TRBV5-5|TRBJ2-1|TRBD2
CASSLALVAGYNEQFF
>TRBV7-9|TRBJ2-7|.
CAGSLGGNLRYEQYF
>TRBV7-9|TRBJ2-7|.
CASSLVSGNYEQYF
>TRBV6-2/TRBV6-3|TRBJ2-5|.
CASSPTLIRATGTQYF
>TRBV7-9|TRBJ1-1|TRBD1
CASSSATGGITEAFF
>TRBV13|TRBJ2-7|TRBD2
CASSAGGGRGAYEQYF
>TRBV20-1|TRBJ1-1|.
CSALTLNTEAFF
>TRBV2|TRBJ2-3|.
CASAVSDTQYF
>TRBV5-1|TRBJ2-5|TRBD2
CASSHGTSGGQETQYF
>TRBV5-6|TRBJ2-5|TRBD1
CASSPPGTGWQETQYF
>TRBV20-1|TRBJ2-7|.
CSATAGWAYEQYF
>TRBV7-9|TRBJ2-3|.
CASSLGSDSSVGF
>TRBV6-5|TRBJ2-3|.
CASRFRSTDTQYF
>TRBV6-6|TRBJ1-1|.
CASSGGGTEAFF
>TRBV3-1|TRBJ1-1|.
CASSLLPWGSLNTEAFF
>TRBV12-3/TRBV12-4|TRBJ2-5|.
CASSRGLETQYF
>TRBV24-1|TRBJ1-5|.
CATSDLGPLNQPQHF
>TRBV6-1|TRBJ1-1|.
CASRGTGSEAFF
>TRBV7-2|TRBJ2-3|TRBD2
CASSNSGTPDTQYF
>TRBV4-1|TRBJ1-2|.
CASSQVGGDEGYTF
>TRBV6-5|TRBJ2-7|.
CASGLAEHYEQYF
>TRBV2|TRBJ2-1|.
CASSGTEQFF
>TRBV9|TRBJ2-3|.
CASSPRQASSTDTQYF
>TRBV23-1|TRBJ2-2|TRBD1
CASSQFVTGSPSPGNTGELFF
>TRBV7-9|TRBJ1-1|.
CASNPPPETEAFF
>TRBV5-1|TRBJ1-1|TRBD1
CASSWEGAPGTEAFF
>TRBV7-9|TRBJ2-3|TRBD2
CASSLASGGQTDTQYF
>TRBV4-2|TRBJ1-5|.
CASSQEVQGLNQPQHF
>TRBV29-1|TRBJ2-1|TRBD1
CSAGQELYNEQFF
>TRBV10-2|TRBJ2-7|.
CASSSGVIPYEQYF
>TRBV7-8|TRBJ1-1|.
CASSQKVTGRIELDTEAFF
>TRBV12-3/TRBV12-4|TRBJ2-5|.
CASSFLVSETQYF
>TRBV30|TRBJ1-2|.
CAWSVHGTPYGYTF
>TRBV3-1|TRBJ2-3|.
CASSQDLARTDTQYF
>TRBV7-2|TRBJ2-5|.
CASSLGLPGGVQETQYF
>TRBV9|TRBJ2-5|.
CASSLGGLAEMETQYF
>TRBV24-1|TRBJ1-5|.
CATSDLPRTLTGRRGQPQHF
>TRBV18|TRBJ2-1|.
CASSQFQGTFNEQFF
>TRBV9|TRBJ2-1|TRBD2
CASSVEATSGLNEQFF
>TRBV30|TRBJ2-5|TRBD1
CAWSVWTGGDFEETQYF
>TRBV25-1|TRBJ2-2|.
CASSEYSGAGELFF
>TRBV5-1|TRBJ2-3|.
CASSLFRDTQYF
>TRBV9|TRBJ2-1|.
CASSVGVGAYNEQFF
>TRBV27|TRBJ1-6|.
CASSLSSRGNSPLHF
>TRBV6-2/TRBV6-3|TRBJ2-1|TRBD2
CASSYSSGSAYEQFF
>TRBV29-1|TRBJ1-1|.
CSVARWTEAFF